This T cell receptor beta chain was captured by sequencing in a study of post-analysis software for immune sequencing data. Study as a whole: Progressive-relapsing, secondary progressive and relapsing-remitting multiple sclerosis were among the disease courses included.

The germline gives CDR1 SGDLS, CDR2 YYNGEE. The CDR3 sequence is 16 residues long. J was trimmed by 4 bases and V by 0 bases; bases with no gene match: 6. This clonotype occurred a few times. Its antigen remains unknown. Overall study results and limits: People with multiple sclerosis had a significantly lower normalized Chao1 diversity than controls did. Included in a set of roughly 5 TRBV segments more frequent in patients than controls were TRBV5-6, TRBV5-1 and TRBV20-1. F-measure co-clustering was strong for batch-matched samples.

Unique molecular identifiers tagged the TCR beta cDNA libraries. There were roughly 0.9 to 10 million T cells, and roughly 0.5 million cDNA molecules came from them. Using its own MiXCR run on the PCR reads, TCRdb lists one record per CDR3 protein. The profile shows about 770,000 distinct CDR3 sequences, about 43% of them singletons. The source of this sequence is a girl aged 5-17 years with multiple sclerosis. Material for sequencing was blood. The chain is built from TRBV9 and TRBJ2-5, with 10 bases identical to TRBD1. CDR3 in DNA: TGTGCCAGCAGCGTAGGTGGGACAGGGGCTCGAGAGACCCAGTACTTC. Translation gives CASSVGGTGARETQYF.